This T cell receptor beta chain was documented in a study of blood T cell repertoires in COVID-19. Turning to the study itself: Samples representing acute and convalescent COVID-19 were sourced from the United States, Italy and Spain. In each case, the material was cDNA or gDNA derived from T cells, B-cell-depleted T cells, or PBMCs.

J gave up 13 bases and V 1 base, and 7 bases lay outside the gene matches. The CDR3 runs to 13 residues. Germline CDR1 LNHDA, CDR2 SQIVND (reference sequence). Measured with immunoSEQ multiplex PCR; TCRdb has only the in-frame clones, and not every one. This table holds 100,000 to 120,000 clones, just over 75% found once. The J gene is TRBJ2-1, the V gene TRBV19; 7 bases fit TRBD2. This receptor was taken from a woman older than 75 with acute or convalescent COVID-19. Sequencing was done on a sample of peripheral blood. CDR3 sequence reads: CASSIAAGESQFF. Written as DNA, the CDR3 is TGTGCCAGTAGTATAGCCGCGGGAGAGAGCCAGTTCTTC.